One T cell receptor (beta chain) is described in this entry. What it recognizes is unknown. Those who donated were healthy bone marrow donors. Trimming cost V 5 bases and J 0 bases, with 15 bases left between them. The V gene's germline CDR1 is SGHRS and CDR2 YFSETQ. The CDR3 runs to 17 residues. These data originate in a study of cytomegalovirus exposure and HLA in healthy donors. Study overall: Earlier findings included approximately 120 million unique TCR beta sequences obtained from about 179 million T cells. Overall study results and limits: Some public TCRs appeared in many individuals, while most sequences were rare. In a later analysis, about 17,000 TCR beta sequences were associated with HLA alleles at 0.05 false discovery rate.

PCR primers comprised 60 Vbeta and 13 Jbeta primers. This table comes from immunoSEQ multiplex PCR, and its TCRdb copy is limited to in-frame clones, with some not included. The table for this sample gives approximately 150,000 clones. This chain joins TRBV5-1 and TRBJ2-6; D remains unclear. This receptor was taken from a woman in her forties or fifties in good health and CMV-seronegative. Material: PBMCs. The CDR3 here is CASSMDSRGSGANVLTF. CDR3 bases: TGCGCCAGCAGTATGGATAGTCGAGGCTCTGGGGCCAACGTCCTGACTTTC. The complete variable domain, with remaining parts taken from reference TRBV5-1 and TRBJ2-6, reads KAGVTQTPRYLIKTRGQQVTLSCSPISGHRSVSWYQQTPGQGLQFLFEYFSETQRNKGNFPGRFSGRQFSNSRSEMNVSTLELGDSALYLCASSMDSRGSGANVLTFGAGSRLTVL.